Listed here are 14 T cell receptor beta chains from one sample, sequenced in a study of cytomegalovirus exposure and HLA in healthy donors. Primers for the PCR totalled 60 Vbeta and 13 Jbeta. Sequenced by immunoSEQ multiplex PCR; TCRdb stores in-frame clones only, minus some. Of about 270,000 clones in the sample, 86% were seen once. The sequencing sample was made of PBMCs. The receptor source for this set is a man aged 40-50 years in good health and CMV-seropositive.

J is TRBJ1-2 and V is TRBV7-9; D not certain. This CDR3 is 15 amino acids long. Trimming left V 1 base short and J 2 bases short, with 11 bases between. From germline, CDR1 is SEHNR and CDR2 FQNEAQ (reference sequence). The chain's CDR3 is CASSLVGEENYGYTF. CDR3 DNA: TGTGCCAGCAGCTTAGTTGGGGAGGAGAACTATGGCTACACCTTC.

V and J are TRBV7-2 and TRBJ1-1, with 7 bases lining up with TRBD1. The CDR3 runs 15 residues. Germline V lookup: CDR1 SGHTA, CDR2 FQGNSA. V shed 5 bases, J shed 1 base, and the junction held 7 bases outside the gene matches. CDR3 sequence: CASSIAGTANTEAFF. CDR3 in DNA: TGTGCCAGCAGCATCGCCGGGACAGCGAACACTGAAGCTTTCTTT.

The chain has TRBV13 and TRBJ2-5, with a possible D match to TRBD1 (5 bases). The end of the DNA is better explained by TRBJ2-7, so the J call may be wrong. CDR1 and CDR2 from the germline V gene are PRHDT and FYEKMQ (reference sequence). The CDR3 has 14 residues. The DNA of the CDR3 is TGTGCCAGCAGCGGTACGGACAAGAAATACGAGCAGTACTTC. This translates into CASSGTDKKYEQYF.

Turning to this clone: At the DNA level, this CDR3 is encoded by other sequences in the same sample as well. The chain recombines TRBV27 with TRBJ2-7; TRBD1 agrees at 9 bases. V lost 5 bases and J lost 4; bases outside the gene matches: 3. Germline V gene sequence: CDR1 MNHEY, CDR2 SMNVEV (reference sequence). There are 13 residues in the CDR3. The CDR3 sequence: CASSLTGGYEQYF. The CDR3 DNA is TGTGCCAGCAGTCTGACAGGGGGGTACGAGCAGTACTTC.

The V and J genes are TRBV5-1 and TRBJ2-1; 10 bases line up with TRBD2. The junction had 0 bases not matched to a gene; V was cut back by 0 bases and J by 3 bases. Germline V gives CDR1 SGHRS, CDR2 YFSETQ. The CDR3 extends over 15 amino acids. The CDR3 sequence is CASSLVAGGYNEQFF. In nucleotides, the CDR3 is TGCGCCAGCAGCTTGGTAGCGGGAGGCTACAATGAGCAGTTCTTC. Variable domain in full (rest from reference TRBV5-1 and TRBJ2-1): KAGVTQTPRYLIKTRGQQVTLSCSPISGHRSVSWYQQTPGQGLQFLFEYFSETQRNKGNFPGRFSGRQFSNSRSEMNVSTLELGDSALYLCASSLVAGGYNEQFFGPGTRLTVL.

This rearrangement joins TRBV27 to TRBJ1-6; maybe TRBD1 (5 bases). Deletions cut 6 bases from V and 10 bases from J, with 31 bases between. Germline CDR1 is MNHEY and CDR2 is SMNVEV (reference sequence). The length of the CDR3 is 19 residues. The CDR3 sequence: CASSRPAAGPESSDSPLHF. In DNA form, the CDR3 reads TGTGCCAGCAGCCGTCCCGCGGCAGGGCCAGAGTCGTCTGACTCACCCCTCCACTTT.

The chain joins TRBV29-1 to TRBJ2-2; 14 nucleotides line up with TRBD2. The germline V gene has CDR1 SQVTM and CDR2 ANQGSEA. The CDR3 is 17 residues long. V lost 1 base and J lost 6; bases outside the gene matches: 7. CDR3 DNA sequence: TGCAGCGTTGAAGTGGGGACTAGCGGGAGTGGTCCCGGGGAGCTGTTTTTT. Its translation is CSVEVGTSGSGPGELFF.

V and J are TRBV4-3 and TRBJ2-7, with a weak D call TRBD2 (6 bases). The CDR3 runs 14 residues. CDR1 and CDR2 (germline): LGHNA, YSLEER. Trimming took off 8 bases at V and 3 bases at J, with 17 bases between the two ends. The CDR3 nucleotides read TGCGCCAGCGGACTATCCCGGGATTTCTACGAGCAGTACTTC. This translates into CASGLSRDFYEQYF.

This sequence joins TRBV27 and TRBJ1-5; D is unresolved. Germline V CDR1 and CDR2: MNHEY, SMNVEV (reference sequence). There are 12 residues in the CDR3. The germline V and J ends were trimmed by 5 bases and 9 bases, with 11 bases remaining between them. The CDR3 DNA is TGTGCCAGCAGTCGGACGGGATTGCCCCAGCATTTT. Protein sequence: CASSRTGLPQHF.

Concerning this clone itself: Germline is not matched at one junction end, which may reflect a read error. The rearrangement uses TRBV7-9 and TRBJ2-2, with no clear D. CDR1 is SEHNR, CDR2 FQNEAQ, per germline (reference sequence). The CDR3 spans 12 residues. In nucleotides, the CDR3 is TGTTCCAGCAGCTTAGGGCCCGGGGAGCTGTTTTTT. Its protein product is CSSSLGPGELFF.

This chain links TRBV29-1 with TRBJ2-1, with 10 bases aligning to TRBD2. Germline V lookup: CDR1 SQVTM, CDR2 ANQGSEA. V shed 8 bases, J shed 8 bases, and the junction held 15 bases outside the gene matches. This CDR3 is 15 amino acids long. The CDR3 nucleotides read TGCAGCTCCCGCCTAGCGGGAGATTTTACCTATGAGCAGTTCTTC. It encodes CSSRLAGDFTYEQFF.

This rearrangement joins TRBV10-3 to TRBJ2-1, with 9 bases aligning to TRBD2. V lost 2 bases and J lost 5; bases outside the gene matches: 4. The length of the CDR3 is 15 residues. CDR1 and CDR2 (germline): ENHRY, SYGVKD. CDR3 protein: CAISELLAGNNEQFF. DNA for the CDR3: TGTGCCATCAGTGAGCTGCTAGCGGGAAACAATGAGCAGTTCTTC.

This chain links TRBV28 with TRBJ1-1; perhaps TRBD1 as D (5 bases). The CDR3 totals 14 residues. With 3 bases removed from V and 1 base from J, the gap between germline ends came to 9 bases. The germline CDR1 and CDR2 sequences are MDHEN and SYDVKM. CDR3 loop: CASSFRQRNTEAFF. Written as DNA, the CDR3 is TGTGCCAGCAGTTTTCGACAGCGGAACACTGAAGCTTTCTTT.

This sequence joins TRBV4-1 and TRBJ2-7, with D unresolved. Germline CDR1 MGHRA, CDR2 YSYEKL. Trimming cost V 1 base and J 0 bases, with 13 bases left between them. CDR3 length: 16 residues. CDR3 sequence reads: CASSQGEEFSSYEQYF. In nucleotides, the CDR3 is TGCGCCAGCAGCCAAGGCGAAGAATTTAGCTCCTACGAGCAGTACTTC.